The 19 T cell receptor beta chains presented below share a single source sample, sequenced in a study of T cells in Graves' hyperthyroidism and ophthalmopathy. TCR beta CDR3 regions were amplified from RNA. RT-PCR in the first round (using the HTBI primer set) targeted the TCR CDR3. A single record per CDR3 protein comes from TCRdb applying MiXCR to the multiplex PCR reads. Altogether approximately 590,000 distinct CDR3 sequences are present, approximately 14% being singletons, with the ten largest covering around 6.6%. Sequencing was performed on blood. The source of these receptors is a woman aged 25 to 45 with Graves' hyperthyroidism.

At least ten counts were recorded for this clonotype. The CDR3 region has the DNA TGTGCCAGCAGCGTACTAGCGGGCGCCAAAAACATTCAGTACTTC. Its protein is CASSVLAGAKNIQYF. This chain links TRBV6-1 with TRBJ2-4; 9 nucleotides line up with TRBD2. V gave up 6 bases and J gave up 1 base; unmatched junction bases: 4. From germline, CDR1 is MNHNS and CDR2 SASEGT. The CDR3 loop spans 15 amino acids.

This clonotype has at least ten counts. V usage is TRBV12-3 or TRBV12-4 and J usage is TRBJ1-5; TRBD1 matches at 9 bases. The length of the CDR3 is 17 residues. Losses at the gene ends were 6 bases for V and 6 bases for J; bases not matched to a gene: 15. CDR3 nucleotides: TGTGCCAGCAGCCTGGGACAGGGAAGCCCAGGTTCTCAGCCCCAGCATTTT. Translation gives CASSLGQGSPGSQPQHF.

The CDR3 loop reads CASSLLGRTGANVLTF. CDR3 DNA sequence: TGTGCCAGCAGCTTGCTAGGTAGAACTGGGGCCAACGTCCTGACTTTC. The gene calls are TRBV5-4 and TRBJ2-6, with unresolved D. The CDR3 has 16 residues. The germline gives CDR1 SGHNT, CDR2 YYREEE (reference sequence). Trimming pared 1 base from V and 2 bases from J, leaving 10 bases between.

With regard to this clonotype: This may come from a read error, since a much larger clone is one base off. The CDR3 nucleotides read TGTGCCGGCACCTTGACACTGAACACTGAAGCTTTCTTT. Amino acids: CAGTLTLNTEAFF. The V call is TRBV7-8, the J call TRBJ1-1; D is uncertain. This CDR3 has 13 residues. V was shortened by 11 bases and J by 0 bases, with 13 bases between the two germline ends. Germline CDR1 and CDR2: SGHVS and FQNEAQ.

The V and J genes are TRBV29-1 and TRBJ2-7, with 9 bases lining up with TRBD1. This CDR3 has 13 residues. Germline loops: CDR1 SQVTM, CDR2 ANQGSEA. V was pared by 7 bases and J by 3 bases, with 7 bases of the junction left unmatched. CDR3 in DNA: TGCAGCGCCAAACAGGGGGCAGGCTACGAGCAGTACTTC. Amino acid sequence: CSAKQGAGYEQYF.

The V and J genes are TRBV29-1 and TRBJ2-5; 7 positions agree with TRBD1. Germline CDR1 and CDR2: SQVTM and ANQGSEA. The junction had 1 base not matched to a gene; V was cut back by 3 bases and J by 3 bases. The CDR3 totals 12 residues. CDR3 sequence (DNA): TGCAGCGTTGAGGGACAGAAAGAGACCCAGTACTTC. It encodes CSVEGQKETQYF.

This rearrangement joins TRBV28 to TRBJ2-3; perhaps D is TRBD1 or TRBD2 (5 bases each). Germline V gene data show CDR1 as MDHEN and CDR2 as SYDVKM. Trimming pared 6 bases from V and 9 bases from J, leaving 19 bases between. There are 14 residues in the CDR3. CDR3 amino acids: CASSGAGDKRTQYF. CDR3 sequence (DNA): TGTGCCAGCAGCGGGGCAGGCGATAAAAGGACGCAGTATTTT.

There are a few counts of this clonotype. A much larger clone lies a single base off, so this may be a read error. The conserved phenylalanine or tryptophan is not found at the CDR3 terminus, so this likely reflects a read error. The chain has TRBV30 and TRBJ1-2; D call uncertain. Trimming took off 8 bases at V and 4 bases at J, with 14 bases between the two ends. This CDR3 contains 12 residues. Per the germline V gene, CDR1 is GTSNPN and CDR2 is SVGIG (reference sequence). The CDR3 nucleotides are TGTGCCCTAGAGCCCGGGCTCTATGGCTACACCCTC. It yields the protein CALEPGLYGYTL.

This clonotype was counted many times. This chain uses TRBV5-1 with TRBJ2-5; 12 bases match TRBD1. Germline CDR1 reads SGHRS; CDR2 reads YFSETQ. V lost 4 bases, J lost 7 bases, and 8 bases stayed unmatched. This CDR3 has 15 residues. This chain's CDR3 is CASSGGTGGVGTQYF. DNA of the CDR3: TGCGCCAGCAGCGGTGGGACAGGGGGCGTCGGGACCCAGTACTTC.

In this sample, this clonotype turned up many times. V and J are TRBV27 and TRBJ2-3; 7 bases agree with TRBD2. V gave up 4 bases and J gave up 3 bases; unmatched junction bases: 7. CDR3 size: 15 residues. Germline CDR1 is MNHEY and CDR2 is SMNVEV (reference sequence). CDR3 sequence reads: CASSSRAGVTDTQYF. The CDR3 nucleotides are TGTGCCAGCAGTTCTCGTGCGGGAGTTACAGATACGCAGTATTTT.

J is TRBJ1-1 and V is TRBV3-1, with 7 bases aligning to TRBD1. This CDR3 is built from 13 residues. V lost 1 base to trimming and J lost 8 bases; unmatched junction nucleotides: 4. Germline CDR1 reads LGHDT; CDR2 reads YNNKEL (reference sequence). The CDR3 reads CASSQGDRAEAFF. DNA of the CDR3: TGTGCCAGCAGCCAAGGGGACAGAGCCGAAGCTTTCTTT.

This clonotype was seen only a few times. The V call is TRBV18, the J call TRBJ1-1; possible D gene TRBD1, 6 bases. Germline V lookup: CDR1 KGHSH, CDR2 LQKENI. Trimming took off 3 bases at V and 7 bases at J, with 21 bases between the two ends. The CDR3 contains 16 residues. The CDR3 DNA sequence: TGTGCCAGCTCACCGACAGGAATGGGGGTAATTGTTGAAGCTTTCTTT. This codes for CASSPTGMGVIVEAFF.

This clonotype has ten or more counts. The chain uses TRBV27 and TRBJ1-2; 7 bases are shared with TRBD1. CDR3 size: 14 residues. From germline, CDR1 is MNHEY and CDR2 SMNVEV (reference sequence). The J segment lost 5 bases and the V segment lost 6 bases, leaving 9 bases of the junction unmatched. Here the CDR3 DNA reads TGTGCCAGCAGAAAACAGGGGTTTGAGTATGGCTACACCTTC. This translates into CASRKQGFEYGYTF.

This clonotype was picked up a small number of times. The CDR3 sequence: CATSDNDRVGGELFF. The CDR3 coding sequence is TGTGCCACCAGTGACAACGACAGGGTGGGCGGGGAGCTGTTTTTT. The V gene is TRBV24-1, the J gene TRBJ2-2; TRBD1 matches at 7 bases. Germline assignment: CDR1 KGHDR and CDR2 SFDVKD. The CDR3 consists of 15 residues. V lost 4 bases to trimming and J lost 7 bases; unmatched junction nucleotides: 8.

On this clonotype: With a much larger clone just one base away, this may be a read error. The V gene is TRBV6-4, the J gene TRBJ2-1; D possibly corresponds to TRBD1 (6 bases). The germline gives CDR1 MRHNA, CDR2 SNTAGT. This CDR3 has 16 amino acids. CDR3 sequence reads: CASSYSVGGPYNEQFF. The CDR3 coding sequence is TGTGCCAGCAGTTACTCGGTAGGGGGACCTTACAATGAGCAGTTCTTC.

This clonotype has ten or more counts. This CDR3 reads CASSSGLAGAQYF. DNA of the CDR3: TGTGCCAGCAGTTCGGGACTAGCGGGGGCGCAGTACTTC. The chain combines TRBV27 with TRBJ2-7; 14 bases map to TRBD2. Germline CDR1 MNHEY, CDR2 SMNVEV (reference sequence). This CDR3 region has 13 residues. Trimming took 4 bases from V and 9 from J; bases not matched to a gene: 2.

This clonotype was counted between two and nine times. The J gene is TRBJ2-7, the V gene TRBV7-9; no clear D. CDR3 length equals 13 residues. Per the germline V gene, CDR1 is SEHNR and CDR2 is FQNEAQ (reference sequence). Between the trimmed V and J ends, which lost 2 bases and 0 bases, there was a span of 5 bases. CDR3: CASSLRFSYEQYF. CDR3 in DNA: TGTGCCAGCAGCTTACGGTTCTCCTACGAGCAGTACTTC.

This clonotype was seen ten or more times. This rearrangement joins TRBV6-1 to TRBJ2-1, with 8 bases matching TRBD2. CDR1 and CDR2 (germline): MNHNS, SASEGT. Germline trimming cut 6 bases from V and 7 bases from J; bases unmatched to any gene: 14. The CDR3 loop spans 16 amino acids. CDR3 sequence (DNA): TGTGCCAGCAGACGGGACTTTGTACGGGAGGGTAATGAGCAGTTCTTC. It specifies CASRRDFVREGNEQFF.

Details on this clonotype: A much larger clone sits a single nucleotide away, making a read error possible. The chain carries TRBV11-2 and TRBJ2-7; tentatively, D is TRBD1 (8 bases). The CDR3 extends over 14 amino acids. Germline loops: CDR1 SGHAT, CDR2 FQNNGV. The V end lost 8 bases, the J end lost 7 bases, and 21 bases lay between the germline ends. CDR3 in DNA: TGTGCCAGCGGGGGGGACAGGACCCCTCGAGAGCAGTACTTC. Its protein product is CASGGDRTPREQYF.